These 27 T cell receptor beta chains were all obtained from the same sample, sequenced in a study of cytomegalovirus exposure and HLA in healthy donors. The PCR contained 60 Vbeta and 13 Jbeta primers. Method: immunoSEQ multiplex PCR; TCRdb's copy keeps in-frame clones and lacks some. The sample consists of approximately 89,000 clones, approximately 56% of them appearing once. Sequences were obtained from PBMCs. These receptors were obtained from a woman aged 30 to 39 in good health and CMV-seropositive.

The V gene is TRBV7-9, the J gene TRBJ1-2; 10 bases agree with TRBD1. This CDR3 comprises 13 residues. Germline V CDR1 and CDR2: SEHNR, FQNEAQ (reference sequence). V shed 7 bases and J 3 bases; nucleotides not matched to a gene: 2. For the CDR3, the DNA is TGTGCCAGCACGACAGGGGGCGACTATGGCTACACCTTC. Protein product: CASTTGGDYGYTF.

The V call is TRBV10-3, the J call TRBJ1-2, with D uncertain. There are 16 residues in the CDR3. V was trimmed by 3 bases and J by 6 bases, leaving 20 bases between them. CDR1 and CDR2 (germline): ENHRY, SYGVKD. The CDR3 protein is CAISDRVSPQRDGYTF. CDR3 nucleotide sequence: TGTGCCATCAGTGATCGGGTGAGCCCCCAGAGGGATGGCTACACCTTC.

This clone appeared a single time. The V gene is TRBV5-6, the J gene TRBJ1-2; D gene unclear. Between the trimmed V and J ends, which lost 4 bases and 0 bases, there was a span of 4 bases. In germline, CDR1 is SGHDT, CDR2 YYEEEE. This CDR3 comprises 12 residues. The CDR3 sequence is CASSRPNYGYTF. The CDR3 DNA reads as TGTGCCAGCAGCCGTCCTAACTATGGCTACACCTTC.

The rearrangement links TRBV28 to TRBJ2-2; tentative D call: TRBD2 (7 bases). Trimming pared 3 bases from V and 7 bases from J, leaving 15 bases between. The germline gives CDR1 MDHEN, CDR2 SYDVKM. The CDR3 runs 15 residues. DNA for the CDR3: TGTGCCAGCAGTTTGGGGGGGCGCATGGTCGGGGAGCTGTTTTTT. Translated, it gives CASSLGGRMVGELFF.

The rearrangement uses TRBV5-1 and TRBJ1-1; TRBD1 is a possible D gene (5 bases). This CDR3 spans 14 amino acids. Trimming took off 1 base at V and 4 bases at J, with 11 bases between the two ends. The germline V gene encodes CDR1 SGHRS and CDR2 YFSETQ. The CDR3 coding sequence is TGCGCCAGCAGCTTGTCTAGGGGTGCCACTGAAGCTTTCTTT. Amino acid sequence: CASSLSRGATEAFF.

This rearrangement joins TRBV28 to TRBJ2-4, with 11 positions matching TRBD2. With V trimmed by 4 bases and J by 5 bases, 4 bases remained unmatched. CDR1 and CDR2 from the germline V gene are MDHEN and SYDVKM. The CDR3 runs 15 residues. CDR3 nucleotides: TGTGCCAGCAGTTATCTTAGCGGGGGGGAAAACATTCAGTACTTC. The encoded protein is CASSYLSGGENIQYF.

This chain connects TRBV1 to TRBJ2-5; TRBD2 is taken as the D call from the table, unchecked against the DNA. TRBV1 is listed as a pseudogene. The CDR3 is 18 residues long. Here the CDR3 DNA reads TGCACCAGCAGCCAACTCCCGAGACTAGCGGGCGAACAAGAGACCCAGTACTTC. Residues: CTSSQLPRLAGEQETQYF.

This sequence joins TRBV7-6 and TRBJ1-1; D gene ambiguous. The CDR3 covers 15 residues. V lost 1 base, J lost 0 bases, and 9 bases lay in between. Germline V CDR1 and CDR2: SGHVS, FNYEAQ. CDR3 nucleotides: TGTGCCAGCAGCTTAGGAACTGTATTGAACACTGAAGCTTTCTTT. The encoded protein is CASSLGTVLNTEAFF. Full variable domain (missing parts from reference TRBV7-6 and TRBJ1-1): GAGVSQSPRYKVTKRGQDVALRCDPISGHVSLYWYRQALGQGPEFLTYFNYEAQQDKSGLPNDRFSAERPEGSISTLTIQRTEQRDSAMYRCASSLGTVLNTEAFFGQGTRLTVV.

This clone was detected once. The chain recombines TRBV27 with TRBJ1-5; 11 nucleotides line up with TRBD1. This CDR3 has 16 amino acids. Germline assignment: CDR1 MNHEY and CDR2 SMNVEV (reference sequence). V was pared by 5 bases and J by 3 bases, with 6 bases of the junction left unmatched. The CDR3 DNA reads as TGTGCCAGCAGTGGGACAGGGGGAGGAGACAATCAGCCCCAGCATTTT. Amino acid sequence: CASSGTGGGDNQPQHF.

This clone turned up a few times. The rearrangement uses TRBV13 and TRBJ1-2; D is unclear. CDR3 length: 14 amino acids. Germline CDR1 and CDR2: PRHDT and FYEKMQ (reference sequence). Trimming removed 1 base at V and 6 bases at J, with 12 bases between. The CDR3, as DNA: TGTGCCAGCAGCTTAGCGGAGGTCCGGGATGGCTACACCTTC. Protein product: CASSLAEVRDGYTF.

The rearrangement links TRBV6-5 to TRBJ1-2; D possibly corresponds to TRBD1 (5 bases). The CDR3 length is 15 residues. V was pared by 5 bases and J by 1 base, with 14 bases between. From germline, CDR1 is MNHEY and CDR2 SVGAGI. The CDR3 DNA sequence: TGTGCCAGCAGTCGGGAGGTAGGGGTTAACTATGGCTACACCTTC. Its translation: CASSREVGVNYGYTF.

The chain links TRBV7-3 to TRBJ2-3; 8 nucleotides line up with TRBD2. J gave up 4 bases and V 3 bases, and 6 bases lay outside the gene matches. The length of the CDR3 is 15 residues. Germline loops: CDR1 SGHTA, CDR2 FQGTGA. CDR3 in DNA: TGTGCCAGCAGCTTTGCTGGGCGGGGGGCAGATACGCAGTATTTT. It is translated as CASSFAGRGADTQYF. Full variable domain (rest looked up from reference TRBV7-3 and TRBJ2-3): GAGVSQTPSNKVTEKGKYVELRCDPISGHTALYWYRQSLGQGPEFLIYFQGTGAADDSGLPNDRFFAVRPEGSVSTLKIQRTERGDSAVYLCASSFAGRGADTQYFGPGTRLTVL.

This clone has just a few counts. The chain uses TRBV5-1 and TRBJ1-1, with 7 bases aligning to TRBD1. The CDR3 consists of 13 residues. Germline V CDR1 and CDR2: SGHRS, YFSETQ. With V trimmed by 5 bases and J by 6 bases, 7 bases remained unmatched. The CDR3 DNA reads as TGCGCCAGCAGAGGACAGGAGAAGCCTGAAGCTTTCTTT. The encoded protein is CASRGQEKPEAFF.

CDR3 loop: CASSQEGGIGCPMYF. The CDR3 nucleotides read TGCGCCAGCAGCCAAGAGGGGGGTATTGGGTGTCCGATGTACTTC. The V gene is TRBV4-3, the J gene TRBJ2-7; tentative D call: TRBD2 (6 bases). V was clipped by 0 bases and J by 12 bases, with 21 bases between them. The CDR3 runs to 15 residues. CDR1 LGHNA and CDR2 YSLEER come from the germline V gene.

The chain combines TRBV20-1 with TRBJ1-2; a weak D match, TRBD1 (5 bases). Looked up from germline, CDR1 is DFQATT and CDR2 is SNEGSKA (reference sequence). The CDR3 spans 11 residues. V lost 6 bases and J 5 bases, leaving 10 bases between the germline ends. Here the CDR3 reads CSARGGYGYTF. The CDR3, as DNA: TGCAGTGCCCGGGGGGGGTATGGCTACACCTTC.

This clone has a handful of counts. The chain couples TRBV5-4 to TRBJ1-1; 9 bases match TRBD1. The germline gives CDR1 SGHNT, CDR2 YYREEE (reference sequence). Losses at the gene ends were 3 bases for V and 0 bases for J; bases not matched to a gene: 6. This CDR3 region has 16 residues. The CDR3 DNA reads as TGTGCCAGCAGCTCCGGGACAGGGCCCATGAACACTGAAGCTTTCTTT. It specifies CASSSGTGPMNTEAFF.

This chain joins TRBV5-3 and TRBJ1-2; 8 bases fit TRBD1. TRBV5-3 counts as an open reading frame of uncertain function. The CDR3 has 16 residues. The V and J ends lost 2 bases and 2 bases, in that order; junction bases with no gene match: 8. The chain's CDR3 is CARSLAMGQVNYGYTF. In DNA, the CDR3 is TGTGCCAGAAGCTTAGCAATGGGACAGGTCAACTATGGCTACACCTTC.

As to this clone: Germline is not matched at one junction end, which may reflect a read error. The chain couples TRBV7-9 to TRBJ2-2; perhaps TRBD2 as D (5 bases). The CDR3 runs 15 residues. Germline values: CDR1 SEHNR, CDR2 FQNEAQ (reference sequence). The CDR3 sequence: CSSSLAFSGSGELFF. The DNA for the CDR3 is TGTTCCAGCAGCTTAGCGTTCTCCGGGTCCGGGGAGCTGTTTTTT.

V and J are TRBV7-9 and TRBJ1-6; 7 positions match TRBD1. CDR3 length equals 17 residues. Trimming at V came to 2 bases and at J to 0 bases, leaving 4 bases not matched to a gene. The germline gives CDR1 SEHNR, CDR2 FQNEAQ (reference sequence). The CDR3 region is CASSLNTGVSYNSPLHF. The CDR3 region has the DNA TGTGCCAGCAGCTTAAACACAGGGGTCTCCTATAATTCACCCCTCCACTTT.

This clone was counted a few times. The rearrangement joins TRBV12-5 to TRBJ2-5; 9 bases are a match to TRBD2. The CDR3 extends over 14 amino acids. Germline-derived CDR1 and CDR2 are LGHNT and FRNRAP. Germline trimming cut 4 bases from V and 5 bases from J; bases unmatched to any gene: 5. The CDR3 region is CASGYGTSSETQYF. CDR3 nucleotides: TGTGCTAGTGGTTATGGGACTAGCAGTGAGACCCAGTACTTC.

This sequence joins TRBV6-1 and TRBJ1-5; TRBD1 might be the D (6 bases). Germline CDR1 MNHNS, CDR2 SASEGT. The CDR3 totals 13 residues. Between the trimmed V and J ends, which lost 2 bases and 7 bases, there was a span of 9 bases. The CDR3 is CASSEQGRQPQHF. The CDR3 DNA reads as TGTGCCAGCAGTGAACAGGGGAGACAGCCCCAGCATTTT.

The V gene is TRBV19, the J gene TRBJ1-5, with unresolved D. There are 13 residues in the CDR3. Trimming took 3 bases from V and 4 from J, leaving 7 bases between them. The germline CDR1 and CDR2 sequences are LNHDA and SQIVND (reference sequence). The CDR3 DNA sequence: TGTGCCAGTAGTATCCGCGGGAATCAGCCCCAGCATTTT. Translation: CASSIRGNQPQHF.

This chain connects TRBV6-1 to TRBJ2-1; D may be TRBD1 (5 bases). This CDR3 region has 15 residues. Trimming cost V 4 bases and J 0 bases, with 10 bases left between them. Germline V gives CDR1 MNHNS, CDR2 SASEGT. In DNA, the CDR3 is TGTGCCAGCAGTGCCAGGGAAAACTCCTACAATGAGCAGTTCTTC. Translated: CASSARENSYNEQFF.

In the case of this clone: The germline gene is not matched at one end of the junction; a read error may be the cause. The gene calls are TRBV7-9 and TRBJ1-1; 8 nucleotides align to TRBD1. Per the germline V gene, CDR1 is SEHNR and CDR2 is FQNEAQ (reference sequence). The CDR3 extends over 12 amino acids. The CDR3 DNA reads TGTTCCAGCAGCCCAGGGGGCGCTGAAGCTTTCTTT. It specifies CSSSPGGAEAFF.

The chain couples TRBV7-6 to TRBJ1-2; 8 bases line up with TRBD1. The CDR3 is 14 amino acids. Losses at the gene ends were 4 bases for V and 7 bases for J; bases not matched to a gene: 8. CDR1 and CDR2 from the germline V gene are SGHVS and FNYEAQ. In nucleotides, the CDR3 is TGTGCCAGCAGCTCTGGACAGGGAGTCAGTGGCTACACCTTC. Translated: CASSSGQGVSGYTF.

The chain links TRBV7-9 to TRBJ2-5, with D hard to call. The DNA end is a closer match to TRBJ2-7, so the J assignment may be wrong. Germline V CDR1 and CDR2: SEHNR, FQNEAQ (reference sequence). This CDR3 is 14 amino acids long. The CDR3 nucleotides read TGTGCCAGCAGCTTAGCCGACGGGTCCTACGAGCAGTACTTC. Translation: CASSLADGSYEQYF.

The V gene is TRBV9, the J gene TRBJ2-5, with 8 bases aligning to TRBD2. The last part of the DNA fits TRBJ2-7 better; the J call may be wrong. Per the germline V gene, CDR1 is SGDLS and CDR2 is YYNGEE. The CDR3 is 15 amino acids. The CDR3 DNA follows: TGTGCCAGCAGCGTAGTCCCGGGGGGGTCCTACGAGCAGTACTTC. Translating gives CASSVVPGGSYEQYF.